One sample yielded the 26 T cell receptor beta chains listed below, sequenced in a study of blood T cell repertoires in COVID-19. The protocol was immunoSEQ multiplex PCR, while the TCRdb copy is restricted to in-frame clones and leaves out a portion. The table lists about 270,000 clones, less than 90% of them singletons. Sequenced: peripheral blood. Receptors originate from a woman younger than 45 with COVID-19, enrolled during active disease.

The J gene is TRBJ1-2, the V gene TRBV5-1; 8 bases are a match to TRBD1. From germline, CDR1 is SGHRS and CDR2 YFSETQ. The CDR3 is 15 amino acids. V lost 4 bases and J lost 6; bases outside the gene matches: 11. This CDR3 is CASSPKTDRGHGYTF. The CDR3 DNA is TGCGCCAGCAGCCCGAAAACCGACAGGGGCCATGGCTACACCTTC.

This sequence joins TRBV27 and TRBJ2-2; D ambiguous. This CDR3 is built from 17 residues. Per germline, CDR1 MNHEY and CDR2 SMNVEV (reference sequence). Trimming stripped 4 bases from V and 1 base from J, with 16 bases between. CDR3 amino acids: CASSSPRGTQNTGELFF. The CDR3 nucleotides are TGTGCCAGCAGTTCGCCCCGTGGCACCCAGAACACCGGGGAGCTGTTTTTT.

In its sample, this clone was seen a few times. The chain uses TRBV5-4 and TRBJ2-7, with D possibly matching TRBD2 (5 bases). CDR1 is SGHNT and CDR2 is YYREEE in the germline V gene (reference sequence). The V end lost 4 bases, the J end lost 0 bases, and 8 bases lay between the germline ends. CDR3 size: 13 residues. This CDR3 is CASSPDFSYEQYF. Written as DNA, the CDR3 is TGTGCCAGCAGCCCGGACTTCTCCTACGAGCAGTACTTC.

This chain connects TRBV4-1 to TRBJ2-7; weak D call: TRBD2 (5 bases). CDR3 length: 15 amino acids. CDR1 is MGHRA, CDR2 YSYEKL, per germline. Trimming cost V 0 bases and J 4 bases, with 13 bases left between them. The chain's CDR3 is CASSQEERGSYEQYF. For the CDR3, the DNA is TGCGCCAGCAGCCAAGAAGAACGGGGTTCTTACGAGCAGTACTTC.

The rearrangement uses TRBV4-2 and TRBJ2-3, with D tentatively TRBD2 (6 bases). The CDR3 consists of 16 residues. In germline, CDR1 is LGHNA, CDR2 YNFKEQ. Trimming shortened V by 1 base and J by 0 bases, and 11 bases separated the two germline ends. DNA for the CDR3: TGTGCCAGCAGCCAAGCTCCGGGGGTTAGCACAGATACGCAGTATTTT. This translates into CASSQAPGVSTDTQYF.

The V and J genes are TRBV18 and TRBJ2-2; TRBD2 agrees at 10 bases. J gave up 6 bases and V 0 bases, and 10 bases lay outside the gene matches. The CDR3 sequence is 18 residues long. Germline V gene sequence: CDR1 KGHSH, CDR2 LQKENI. The CDR3 bases are TGTGCCAGCTCACCACCAGCGGGGGGGCCCGGAGTTGCCGGGGAGCTGTTTTTT. Translation gives CASSPPAGGPGVAGELFF.

The chain recombines TRBV4-1 with TRBJ2-2; D possibly corresponds to TRBD1 (5 bases). This CDR3 comprises 16 residues. V was cut by 1 base and J by 0 bases, with 9 bases left in between. The germline CDR1 and CDR2 sequences are MGHRA and YSYEKL. The CDR3 DNA reads TGCGCCAGCAGCCAAGGGGGCAGATCGAACACCGGGGAGCTGTTTTTT. It codes for CASSQGGRSNTGELFF.

The chain is built from TRBV4-1 and TRBJ1-3, with a tentative D call TRBD1 (6 bases). The CDR3 runs 17 residues. Per the germline V gene, CDR1 is MGHRA and CDR2 is YSYEKL. Trimming left V 2 bases short and J 1 base short, with 15 bases between. The CDR3 spells CASSQPGQRSSGNTIYF. The CDR3 DNA follows: TGCGCCAGCAGCCAACCCGGACAGAGATCTTCTGGAAACACCATATATTTT.

Of note for this clone: The sample carries other DNA sequences with the same CDR3. This chain connects TRBV5-1 to TRBJ2-3, with 7 bases that match TRBD1. Germline CDR1 and CDR2: SGHRS and YFSETQ. Germline trimming cut 2 bases from V and 0 bases from J; bases unmatched to any gene: 0. This CDR3 comprises 14 residues. The CDR3 DNA reads TGCGCCAGCAGCTTAGGGGGCAGCACAGATACGCAGTATTTT. Amino acids: CASSLGGSTDTQYF.

J is TRBJ2-5 and V is TRBV24-1; the D gene is possibly TRBD1 (5 bases). The CDR3 is made up of 14 amino acids. V lost 2 bases, J lost 4 bases, and 10 bases lay in between. Germline V gene lookup returns CDR1 KGHDR and CDR2 SFDVKD. The CDR3 region is CATSDWGRVETQYF. The CDR3 DNA is TGTGCCACCAGTGATTGGGGCAGGGTAGAGACCCAGTACTTC.

The chain recombines TRBV27 with TRBJ2-4; tentatively, D is TRBD2 (5 bases). Per germline, CDR1 MNHEY and CDR2 SMNVEV (reference sequence). The CDR3 consists of 11 residues. The ends were cut back, 10 bases at V and 5 bases at J, with 9 bases in the middle. CDR3 loop: CAIRGQNIQYF. CDR3 in DNA: TGTGCCATCCGGGGTCAAAACATTCAGTACTTC.

The chain links TRBV2 to TRBJ2-7; 8 bases align to TRBD1. Germline CDR1 SNHLY, CDR2 FYNNEI. CDR3 length equals 15 residues. The V segment lost 1 base and the J segment 3 bases; nucleotides outside the gene matches: 5. CDR3 in amino acids: CASSEVTGAYYEQYF. As DNA, the CDR3 is TGTGCCAGCAGTGAAGTGACAGGGGCCTACTACGAGCAGTACTTC.

This sequence joins TRBV18 and TRBJ2-3; D remains ambiguous. V was shortened by 3 bases and J by 8 bases, with 12 bases between the two germline ends. The CDR3 is 13 residues long. Looked up from germline, CDR1 is KGHSH and CDR2 is LQKENI. The CDR3 loop reads CASSPLPQVTQYF. In nucleotides, the CDR3 is TGTGCCAGCTCACCCCTCCCCCAGGTTACGCAGTATTTT.

V and J are TRBV3-1 (or the pseudogene TRBV3-2) and TRBJ2-1; D possibly corresponds to TRBD2 (6 bases). The CDR3 sequence is 14 residues long. CDR1 is LGHDT and CDR2 is YNNKEL in the germline V gene (reference sequence). The V and J ends lost 4 bases and 1 base respectively, with 8 bases between them. This CDR3 is CASSRDFSYNEQFF. CDR3 nucleotides: TGTGCCAGCAGCCGGGACTTTTCCTACAATGAGCAGTTCTTC.

The V and J genes are TRBV25-1 and TRBJ1-1, with D perhaps TRBD1 (6 bases). The length of the CDR3 is 15 residues. CDR1 is MGHDK and CDR2 is SYGVNS in the germline V gene. Trimming took 7 bases from V and 3 from J, leaving 18 bases between them. CDR3 in amino acids: CASTDPVGGDTEAFF. CDR3 coding DNA: TGTGCCAGCACCGACCCGGTAGGGGGAGACACTGAAGCTTTCTTT.

The sample holds a few counts of this clone. CDR3 protein: CASSSQRGSYNEQFF. As DNA, the CDR3 is TGTGCCAGTAGTTCCCAGCGGGGTTCCTACAATGAGCAGTTCTTC. This chain uses TRBV19 with TRBJ2-1, with 7 bases identical to TRBD2. This CDR3 contains 15 residues. V lost 5 bases, J lost 1 base, and 5 bases stayed unmatched. CDR1 and CDR2 from the germline V gene are LNHDA and SQIVND (reference sequence).

The chain recombines TRBV9 with TRBJ1-2, with D possibly matching TRBD1 (5 bases). V was clipped by 0 bases and J by 5 bases, with 20 bases between them. This CDR3 has 17 residues. CDR1 is SGDLS and CDR2 is YYNGEE in the germline V gene. CDR3 in amino acids: CASSVVAGPRVGYGYTF. The CDR3 nucleotides are TGTGCCAGCAGCGTAGTAGCGGGACCCAGGGTCGGGTATGGCTACACCTTC.

V is TRBV3-1 (or the pseudogene TRBV3-2) and J is TRBJ2-7, with a weak D call TRBD1 (6 bases). CDR3 length: 13 residues. Germline lookup yields CDR1 LGHDT and CDR2 YNNKEL (reference sequence). Trimming pared 3 bases from V and 4 bases from J, leaving 10 bases between. The DNA for the CDR3 is TGTGCCAGCAGCCATGTACAGGGTTACGAGCAGTACTTC. It encodes CASSHVQGYEQYF.

The rearrangement uses TRBV4-2 and TRBJ1-5; D remains unclear. Germline V gene data show CDR1 as LGHNA and CDR2 as YNFKEQ. The V and J ends lost 4 bases and 3 bases respectively, with 13 bases between them. The length of the CDR3 is 15 residues. The CDR3 sequence: CASSLTVAVNQPQHF. The CDR3 nucleotides read TGTGCCAGCAGCCTCACCGTGGCAGTCAATCAGCCCCAGCATTTT.

The genes are TRBV6-2 or TRBV6-3 and TRBJ2-5; 10 positions match TRBD2. Trimming took 4 bases from V and 5 from J; bases not matched to a gene: 7. Germline CDR1 is MNHEY and CDR2 is SVGEGT. This CDR3 is built from 15 residues. In DNA form, the CDR3 reads TGTGCCAGCAGTTCCTACAGCGGGGGGGAGGAGACCCAGTACTTC. It translates to CASSSYSGGEETQYF.

The chain has TRBV5-5 and TRBJ2-1, with TRBD1 matching over 8 bases. Germline trimming cut 0 bases from V and 2 bases from J; bases unmatched to any gene: 1. This CDR3 comprises 15 residues. Germline V gene sequence: CDR1 SGHKS, CDR2 YYEKEE (reference sequence). The CDR3 reads CASSLGTGPYNEQFF. DNA of the CDR3: TGTGCCAGCAGCTTGGGGACAGGGCCCTACAATGAGCAGTTCTTC.

The chain has TRBV6-5 and TRBJ1-1, with D perhaps matching TRBD1 (5 bases). Trimming pared 7 bases from V and 3 bases from J, leaving 12 bases between. CDR1 MNHEY and CDR2 SVGAGI come from the germline V gene. This CDR3 has 13 amino acids. CDR3 residues: CASKKQAYTEAFF. Here the CDR3 DNA reads TGTGCCAGCAAAAAACAGGCTTACACTGAAGCTTTCTTT.

V and J are TRBV24-1 and TRBJ2-1; 8 nucleotides agree with TRBD2. Per germline, CDR1 KGHDR and CDR2 SFDVKD. The CDR3 consists of 14 residues. V dropped 3 bases and J dropped 6; count of bases not matched to a gene: 3. The CDR3 region has the DNA TGTGCCACCAGTGATACGACTAGCGTCAATGAGCAGTTCTTC. Amino acid sequence: CATSDTTSVNEQFF.

The chain links TRBV11-3 to TRBJ2-1; 9 bases align to TRBD1. The CDR3 has 15 residues. V was pared by 5 bases and J by 9 bases, with 11 bases of the junction left unmatched. Germline CDR1 is SGHNT and CDR2 is YENEEA. Here the CDR3 DNA reads TGTGCCAGCAGCCTTGGTTGGGACAGGGAGGCTGAGCAGTTCTTC. This translates into CASSLGWDREAEQFF. Full variable domain (remainder filled in from reference TRBV11-3 and TRBJ2-1): EAGVVQSPRYKIIEKKQPVAFWCNPISGHNTLYWYLQNLGQGPELLIRYENEEAVDDSQLPKDRFSAERLKGVDSTLKIQPAELGDSAVYLCASSLGWDREAEQFFGPGTRLTVL.

The CDR3 spells CASSTAREVNTEAFF. The DNA for the CDR3 is TGCGCCAGCAGCACGGCCCGGGAAGTGAACACTGAAGCTTTCTTT. The chain recombines TRBV5-1 with TRBJ1-1; D unresolved. This CDR3 has 15 residues. Trimming stripped 4 bases from V and 0 bases from J, with 13 bases between. The germline CDR1 and CDR2 sequences are SGHRS and YFSETQ.

This clone was detected a few times. The chain couples TRBV5-4 to TRBJ1-1; a weak D match, TRBD1 (5 bases). From germline, CDR1 is SGHNT and CDR2 YYREEE (reference sequence). V was shortened by 4 bases and J by 1 base, with 11 bases between the two germline ends. The CDR3 spans 14 residues. The CDR3 DNA follows: TGTGCCAGCAGCGAGGGACTTACGAACACTGAAGCTTTCTTT. Translation gives CASSEGLTNTEAFF.